A single sample gave rise to the 13 T cell receptor beta chains below, sequenced in a study of cytomegalovirus exposure and HLA in healthy donors. Both 60 Vbeta primers and 13 Jbeta primers went into the PCR. This table comes from immunoSEQ multiplex PCR, and its TCRdb copy is limited to in-frame clones, with some not included. The table shows roughly 200,000 clones, with approximately 77% occurring only once. Sequencing input: PBMCs. The origin of the receptors is a man aged 40-55 years in good health and CMV-seropositive.

The chain has TRBV12-5 and TRBJ2-1; 7 bases map to TRBD1. V shed 5 bases, J shed 0 bases, and the junction held 4 bases outside the gene matches. Germline CDR1 is LGHNT and CDR2 is FRNRAP. The length of the CDR3 is 15 residues. The CDR3 spells CASGPDRVSYNEQFF. The DNA of the CDR3 is TGTGCTAGTGGTCCCGACAGGGTCTCCTACAATGAGCAGTTCTTC.

This chain connects TRBV9 to TRBJ2-3; D is perhaps TRBD1 (6 bases). Germline loops: CDR1 SGDLS, CDR2 YYNGEE. The CDR3 consists of 16 residues. Trimming stripped 2 bases from V and 3 bases from J, with 16 bases between. DNA for the CDR3: TGTGCCAGCAGCGTCTCGGCGGGCCAGGGGACAGATACGCAGTATTTT. Translating it yields CASSVSAGQGTDTQYF.

This clone was recorded once. This sequence joins TRBV6-5 and TRBJ2-2, with 7 bases identical to TRBD2. This CDR3 has 12 amino acids. J lost 9 bases, V lost 8 bases, and 6 bases had no gene match. Germline values: CDR1 MNHEY, CDR2 SVGAGI. The CDR3 nucleotides read TGTGCCAGCTACACGGGGGGTAGGGAGCTGTTTTTT. Residues: CASYTGGRELFF.

This clone appeared once. J is TRBJ2-7 and V is TRBV29-1, with 7 bases aligning to TRBD2. V was clipped by 5 bases and J by 0 bases; unmatched bases: 4. CDR3 length equals 13 residues. Germline CDR1 is SQVTM and CDR2 is ANQGSEA. As DNA, the CDR3 is TGCAGCGTTTGGAGCGGGAACTCCTACGAGCAGTACTTC. Protein product: CSVWSGNSYEQYF.

This chain joins TRBV9 and TRBJ1-6, with 11 bases lining up with TRBD1. J gave up 6 bases and V 4 bases, and 9 bases lay outside the gene matches. CDR1 and CDR2 (germline): SGDLS, YYNGEE. The CDR3 has 17 residues. Here the CDR3 DNA reads TGTGCCAGCAGCTTATCAGGACAGGGGGCAAGTAATTCACCCCTCCACTTT. This codes for CASSLSGQGASNSPLHF.

The DNA for the CDR3 is TGTGCCAGCAGCCAAGAAGTACGGGACAGGGGGCTCACGGGAGATACGCAGTATTTT. Protein product: CASSQEVRDRGLTGDTQYF. V usage is TRBV14 and J usage is TRBJ2-3; 12 bases align to TRBD1. The CDR3 totals 19 residues. J lost 5 bases, V lost 0 bases, and 12 bases had no gene match. Germline-derived CDR1 and CDR2 are SGHDN and FVKESK. The full variable domain, its missing parts supplied by reference TRBV14 and TRBJ2-3, is EAGVTQFPSHSVIEKGQTVTLRCDPISGHDNLYWYRRVMGKEIKFLLHFVKESKQDESGMPNNRFLAERTGGTYSTLKVQPAELEDSGVYFCASSQEVRDRGLTGDTQYFGPGTRLTVL.

The chain recombines TRBV5-5 with TRBJ2-5, with D maybe TRBD2 (6 bases). Germline values: CDR1 SGHKS, CDR2 YYEKEE (reference sequence). This CDR3 spans 13 amino acids. With 4 bases removed from V and 3 bases from J, the gap between germline ends came to 10 bases. The CDR3 nucleotides read TGTGCCAGCAGCCAACCGGGGGAAGAGACCCAGTACTTC. Translation: CASSQPGEETQYF.

The chain employs TRBV2 and TRBJ2-2; 7 positions match TRBD2. The CDR3 consists of 15 residues. Germline V lookup: CDR1 SNHLY, CDR2 FYNNEI. V lost 5 bases to trimming and J lost 7 bases; unmatched junction nucleotides: 10. The CDR3 loop reads CASSPPGLRGGELFF. The CDR3 bases are TGTGCCAGCAGTCCCCCGGGACTAAGAGGCGGGGAGCTGTTTTTT.

This chain links TRBV19 with TRBJ2-5; TRBD1 agrees at 9 bases. Germline V lookup: CDR1 LNHDA, CDR2 SQIVND (reference sequence). CDR3 length equals 15 residues. Unmatched junction bases numbered 6, after V lost 4 bases and J lost 3 bases. The DNA for the CDR3 is TGTGCCAGTAGTACCGCTAGGGACAGGGAAGAGACCCAGTACTTC. This translates into CASSTARDREETQYF.

This clone was counted once. The chain joins TRBV6-5 to TRBJ1-3; perhaps TRBD1 as D (5 bases). The CDR3 totals 14 residues. Trimming took 7 bases from V and 4 from J, leaving 14 bases between them. The germline gives CDR1 MNHEY, CDR2 SVGAGI. CDR3 in DNA: TGTGCCAGCACCGACAGACCCTCGGGAAACACCATATATTTT. Translation: CASTDRPSGNTIYF.

The chain carries TRBV5-6 and TRBJ2-7, with TRBD1 matching over 9 bases. The CDR3 covers 13 residues. The germline gives CDR1 SGHDT, CDR2 YYEEEE. J gave up 3 bases and V 6 bases, and 4 bases lay outside the gene matches. Here the CDR3 reads CASTTGGSYEQYF. In nucleotides, the CDR3 is TGTGCCAGCACAACAGGGGGCAGCTACGAGCAGTACTTC.

This chain connects TRBV10-1 to TRBJ1-1, with a tentative D call TRBD1 (6 bases). Germline loops: CDR1 WNHNN, CDR2 SYGVQD (reference sequence). The V and J ends lost 2 bases and 8 bases respectively, with 12 bases between them. The CDR3 covers 13 residues. CDR3 nucleotide sequence: TGCGCCAGCAGTGAGAGGGGGTCCGGCGAAGCTTTCTTT. This gives the protein CASSERGSGEAFF.

This sequence joins TRBV5-6 and TRBJ1-2; D is undetermined. The CDR3 is 15 amino acids. V gave up 5 bases and J gave up 0 bases, with 14 bases separating them. Germline CDR1 reads SGHDT; CDR2 reads YYEEEE. The CDR3 DNA follows: TGTGCCAGCAGGCCGAGCCGGGGTCCTAACTATGGCTACACCTTC. Translating gives CASRPSRGPNYGYTF.